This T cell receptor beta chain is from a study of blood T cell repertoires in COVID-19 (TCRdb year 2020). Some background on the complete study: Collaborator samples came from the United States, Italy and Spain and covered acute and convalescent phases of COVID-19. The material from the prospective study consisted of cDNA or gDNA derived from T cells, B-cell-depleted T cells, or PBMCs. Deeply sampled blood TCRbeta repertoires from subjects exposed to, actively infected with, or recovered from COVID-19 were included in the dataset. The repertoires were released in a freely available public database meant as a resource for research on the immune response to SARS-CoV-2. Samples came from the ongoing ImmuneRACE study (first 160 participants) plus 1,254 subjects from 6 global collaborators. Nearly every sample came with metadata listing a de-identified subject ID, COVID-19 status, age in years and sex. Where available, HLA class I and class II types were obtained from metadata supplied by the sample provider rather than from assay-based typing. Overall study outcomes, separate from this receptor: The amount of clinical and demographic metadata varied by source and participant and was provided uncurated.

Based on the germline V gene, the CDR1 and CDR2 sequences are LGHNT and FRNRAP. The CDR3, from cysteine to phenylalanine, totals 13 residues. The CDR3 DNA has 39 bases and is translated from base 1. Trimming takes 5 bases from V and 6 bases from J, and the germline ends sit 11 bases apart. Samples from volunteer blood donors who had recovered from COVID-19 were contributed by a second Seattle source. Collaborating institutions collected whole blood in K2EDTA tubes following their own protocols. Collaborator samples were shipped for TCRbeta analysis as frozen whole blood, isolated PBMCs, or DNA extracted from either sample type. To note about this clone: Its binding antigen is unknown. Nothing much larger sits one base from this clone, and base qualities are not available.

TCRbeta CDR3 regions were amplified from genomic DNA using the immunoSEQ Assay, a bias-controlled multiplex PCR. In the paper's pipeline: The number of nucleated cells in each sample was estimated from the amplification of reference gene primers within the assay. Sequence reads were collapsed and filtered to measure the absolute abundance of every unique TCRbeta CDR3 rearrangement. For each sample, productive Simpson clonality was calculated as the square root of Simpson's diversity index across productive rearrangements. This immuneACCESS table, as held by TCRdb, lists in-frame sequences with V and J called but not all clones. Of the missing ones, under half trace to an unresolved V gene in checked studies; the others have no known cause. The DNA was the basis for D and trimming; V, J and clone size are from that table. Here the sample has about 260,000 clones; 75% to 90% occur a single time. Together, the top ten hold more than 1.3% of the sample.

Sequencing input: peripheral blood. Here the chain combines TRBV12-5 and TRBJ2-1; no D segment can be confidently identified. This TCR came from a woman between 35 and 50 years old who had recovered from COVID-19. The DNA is TGTGCTAGTGGTGCAGTCGCATCCAATGAGCAGTTCTTC. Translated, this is CASGAVASNEQFF.